Sequencing of this T cell receptor beta chain was carried out in a study of lung T cells in sarcoidosis with Löfgren's syndrome. Study context: Bronchoalveolar lavage fluid in sarcoidosis accumulates CD4+ T cells. Repertoire analyses centered on Löfgren's syndrome patients.

TCRdb re-called the reads through MiXCR, storing one row per CDR3 protein. Found here are nearly 4,000 distinct CDR3 sequences, about 20% of them singletons; the top ten hold over 8.5%. This clonotype counts as medium-sized (0.01 to 0.1%). Its cognate antigen is unknown. From germline, CDR1 is SGHAT and CDR2 FQNNGV. This CDR3 has 14 residues. With V trimmed by 5 bases and J by 5 bases, 5 bases remained unmatched. Study-level findings and limits: TRAV12-1 preferentially paired with TRBV2, with homologous CDR3s. Löfgren's syndrome patients reportedly showed greatest TRAV12-1 and TRBV2 expansion versus controls.

The sequenced material came from CD4+ T cells from bronchoalveolar lavage. This chain connects TRBV11-2 to TRBJ2-7, with TRBD2 matching over 11 bases. This clonotype originated in a human donor with sarcoidosis (Löfgren's syndrome or another form), or a control subject (not recorded which). The CDR3 is CASSRLAGSHEQYF. The DNA for the CDR3 is TGTGCCAGCAGCCGACTAGCGGGAAGCCACGAGCAGTACTTC. The full variable domain, completed using reference TRBV11-2 and TRBJ2-7, is EAGVAQSPRYKIIEKRQSVAFWCNPISGHATLYWYQQILGQGPKLLIQFQNNGVVDDSQLPKDRFSAERLKGVDSTLKIQPAKLEDSAVYLCASSRLAGSHEQYFGPGTRLTVT.